These 17 T cell receptor beta chains share one sample of origin, sequenced in a study of blood T cell repertoires in COVID-19. Libraries were prepared by immunoSEQ multiplex PCR; TCRdb keeps only in-frame clonotypes and omits some of them. The data show some 150,000 clones, 70% to 90% seen once. Sample: PBMCs or T cells enriched from blood (not recorded which). The receptors originated from a woman aged 45-65 years who had recovered from COVID-19.

This clone was seen a few times. The chain couples TRBV27 to TRBJ1-5, with 7 bases lining up with TRBD1. The V and J ends lost 6 bases and 7 bases, in that order; junction bases with no gene match: 18. Germline assignment: CDR1 MNHEY and CDR2 SMNVEV (reference sequence). The CDR3 covers 17 residues. The CDR3 is CASRPRVEGARGQPQHF. The CDR3 region has the DNA TGTGCCAGCAGGCCCAGGGTGGAGGGGGCTAGGGGGCAGCCCCAGCATTTT.

The chain uses TRBV5-3 and TRBJ1-1; D possibly corresponds to TRBD1 (5 bases). TRBV5-3 belongs to the ORF category, with a function that is uncertain. CDR3 length equals 16 residues. Trimming left V 0 bases short and J 1 base short, with 13 bases between. CDR3 sequence reads: CARSLVTGRSNTEAFF. In nucleotides, the CDR3 is TGTGCCAGAAGCTTGGTAACAGGACGCTCGAACACTGAAGCTTTCTTT.

This clone was seen a few times. The rearrangement uses TRBV5-1 and TRBJ2-1; possibly TRBD1 for D (6 bases). Trimming stripped 4 bases from V and 9 bases from J, with 17 bases between. This CDR3 is built from 14 residues. CDR1 and CDR2 (germline): SGHRS, YFSETQ. CDR3 DNA sequence: TGCGCCAGCAGCACCCAACAGGGATCCGGTGAGCAGTTCTTC. It is translated as CASSTQQGSGEQFF.

The chain is built from TRBV12-3 or TRBV12-4 and TRBJ1-1; D may be TRBD1 (5 bases). The V end lost 5 bases, the J end lost 4 bases, and 11 bases lay between the germline ends. This CDR3 is 13 amino acids long. The CDR3 DNA follows: TGTGCCAGCAGTCCCAGGGATATCACTGAAGCTTTCTTT. Its translation: CASSPRDITEAFF.

The rearrangement joins TRBV4-2 to TRBJ2-3; 7 bases fit TRBD2. Germline V gene data show CDR1 as LGHNA and CDR2 as YNFKEQ. J gave up 0 bases and V 4 bases, and 4 bases lay outside the gene matches. The CDR3 loop spans 15 amino acids. The CDR3 DNA sequence: TGTGCCAGCAGCCTAACCGGGGGGAGCACAGATACGCAGTATTTT. It yields the protein CASSLTGGSTDTQYF.

V gene TRBV9 combines with J gene TRBJ2-6, with a possible D match to TRBD1 (6 bases). V lost 0 bases and J lost 2, with 6 bases in between. The CDR3 spans 15 residues. Germline CDR1 is SGDLS and CDR2 is YYNGEE. Written as DNA, the CDR3 is TGTGCCAGCAGCGTAGAGGGGGCTGGGGCCAACGTCCTGACTTTC. Translated: CASSVEGAGANVLTF.

In nucleotides, the CDR3 is TGTGCCAGCAGCCTACAGGGAAGCGTAGGGACCCAGTACTTC. Translated, it gives CASSLQGSVGTQYF. The rearrangement uses TRBV27 and TRBJ2-5; D is perhaps TRBD1 (6 bases). This CDR3 is 14 amino acids long. V dropped 6 bases and J dropped 7 bases, with 18 bases sitting between them. Germline lookup yields CDR1 MNHEY and CDR2 SMNVEV (reference sequence).

Here the CDR3 reads CASSRLDPTDYGYTF. The DNA of the CDR3 is TGTGCCAGTAGCCGACTAGATCCCACCGACTATGGCTACACCTTC. This sequence joins TRBV19 and TRBJ1-2; D call uncertain. Germline V gene lookup returns CDR1 LNHDA and CDR2 SQIVND (reference sequence). This CDR3 has 15 residues. The germline V and J ends were trimmed by 6 bases and 3 bases, with 17 bases remaining between them.

The CDR3 spells CASSLVRRSTEAFF. DNA for the CDR3: TGTGCCAGCAGCTTAGTACGCAGGTCCACTGAAGCTTTCTTT. The genes are TRBV11-2 and TRBJ1-1; no clear D gene. Germline lookup yields CDR1 SGHAT and CDR2 FQNNGV. This CDR3 comprises 14 residues. V was pared by 1 base and J by 4 bases, with 10 bases between.

This clone is a singleton in its sample. The V gene is TRBV9, the J gene TRBJ1-3; 7 bases are shared with TRBD1. Losses at the gene ends were 3 bases for V and 4 bases for J; bases not matched to a gene: 7. The CDR3 is 15 amino acids. From germline, CDR1 is SGDLS and CDR2 YYNGEE. The CDR3 bases are TGTGCCAGCAGCGGAGTAACAGGGGCCGGAAACACCATATATTTT. It translates to CASSGVTGAGNTIYF.

CDR3 bases: TGTGCCAGCAGCGTAGCTTCTAATGAGTACCAAGAGACCCAGTACTTC. It specifies CASSVASNEYQETQYF. The V call is TRBV9, the J call TRBJ2-5; D not certain. Germline CDR1 is SGDLS and CDR2 is YYNGEE. CDR3 length equals 16 residues. With 0 bases removed from V and 0 bases from J, the gap between germline ends came to 12 bases.

J is TRBJ2-3 and V is TRBV2; 11 bases agree with TRBD2. Germline assignment: CDR1 SNHLY and CDR2 FYNNEI. J lost 6 bases, V lost 6 bases, and 11 bases had no gene match. This CDR3 contains 16 residues. DNA for the CDR3: TGTGCCAGCAGCCTCGGGACTAGCGGCCCAAGGGATACGCAGTATTTT. It yields the protein CASSLGTSGPRDTQYF.

The chain couples TRBV11-2 to TRBJ1-3; 10 nucleotides agree with TRBD1. The J segment lost 2 bases and the V segment lost 8 bases, leaving 6 bases of the junction unmatched. The CDR3 is 15 amino acids. The germline V gene has CDR1 SGHAT and CDR2 FQNNGV. CDR3 in amino acids: CASERDRGPGNTIYF. CDR3 nucleotide sequence: TGTGCCAGCGAGAGGGACAGGGGTCCTGGAAACACCATATATTTT.

In this sample, this clone turned up once. The V and J genes are TRBV14 and TRBJ1-4; D possibly corresponds to TRBD1 (5 bases). The germline CDR1 and CDR2 sequences are SGHDN and FVKESK. The CDR3 is 15 residues long. Trimming left V 0 bases short and J 3 bases short, with 8 bases between. This CDR3 is CASSQEWGANEKLFF. For the CDR3, the DNA is TGTGCCAGCAGCCAAGAGTGGGGGGCTAATGAAAAACTGTTTTTT. Together with reference TRBV14 and TRBJ1-4, the CDR3 gives the full variable domain: EAGVTQFPSHSVIEKGQTVTLRCDPISGHDNLYWYRRVMGKEIKFLLHFVKESKQDESGMPNNRFLAERTGGTYSTLKVQPAELEDSGVYFCASSQEWGANEKLFFGSGTQLSVL.

This chain links TRBV5-1 with TRBJ1-1; 10 bases line up with TRBD1. Germline lookup yields CDR1 SGHRS and CDR2 YFSETQ. The length of the CDR3 is 14 residues. V lost 4 bases and J lost 7; bases outside the gene matches: 7. The CDR3 DNA follows: TGCGCCAGCAGCGGGGGGACAGGGGTTAATGAAGCTTTCTTT. Its translation: CASSGGTGVNEAFF.

The J gene is TRBJ2-1, the V gene TRBV12-3 or TRBV12-4; tentative D call: TRBD2 (6 bases). The CDR3 totals 11 residues. The V gene lost 10 bases and the J gene lost 12 bases, with 16 bases spanning the gap. The CDR3 coding sequence is TGTGCCATCCCTCGAGCCGGGGGGCAGTTCTTC. This translates into CAIPRAGGQFF.

V and J are TRBV10-2 and TRBJ2-7; perhaps TRBD1 as D (5 bases). V was trimmed by 8 bases and J by 3 bases, leaving 8 bases between them. CDR1 is WSHSY and CDR2 is SAAADI in the germline V gene. This CDR3 has 11 amino acids. The CDR3 DNA is TGCGCCAGCTCTCAGGGCTACGAGCAGTACGTC. Protein sequence: CASSQGYEQYV.